This TCR beta chain originates from a study of brain T cells in children with intractable seizures. This clone has only a few counts. At least one anti-epileptic drug was given before surgery. V lost 3 bases and J lost 8; bases outside the gene matches: 11. Germline V gene data show CDR1 as LGHDT and CDR2 as YNNKEL (reference sequence). This CDR3 spans 15 amino acids. Data came from immunoSEQ multiplex PCR; TCRdb stores just in-frame clones and leaves some out. This repertoire shows tens of thousands of clones, 90% to 95% found once; its top ten account for 20% to 25%. The receptor was derived from a girl aged 2 to 10 with Rasmussen encephalitis and intractable seizures. The rearrangement links TRBV3-1 (or the pseudogene TRBV3-2) to TRBJ1-2, with TRBD1 matching over 8 bases. This sample comprised peripheral blood, obtained at surgery. CDR3: CASSHPGQGAQGYTF. The DNA for the CDR3 is TGTGCCAGCAGCCATCCGGGGCAGGGGGCGCAAGGCTACACCTTC.